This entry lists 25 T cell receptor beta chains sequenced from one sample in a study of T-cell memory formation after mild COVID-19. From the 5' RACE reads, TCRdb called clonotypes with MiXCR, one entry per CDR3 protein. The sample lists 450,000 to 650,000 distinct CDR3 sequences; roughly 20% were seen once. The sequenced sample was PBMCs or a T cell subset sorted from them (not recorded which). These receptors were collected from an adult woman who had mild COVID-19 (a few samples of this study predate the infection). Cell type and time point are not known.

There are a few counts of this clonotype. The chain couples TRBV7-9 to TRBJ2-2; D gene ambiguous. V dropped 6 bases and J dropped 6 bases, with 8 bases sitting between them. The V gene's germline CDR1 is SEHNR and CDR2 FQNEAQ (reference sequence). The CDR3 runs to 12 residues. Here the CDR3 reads CASSLWSGELFF. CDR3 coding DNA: TGTGCCAGCAGTCTTTGGTCCGGGGAGCTGTTTTTT.

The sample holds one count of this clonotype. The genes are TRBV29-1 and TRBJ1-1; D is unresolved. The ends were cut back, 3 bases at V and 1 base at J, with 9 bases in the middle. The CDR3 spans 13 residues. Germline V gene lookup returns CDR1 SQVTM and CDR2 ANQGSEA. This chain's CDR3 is CSVERDKNTEAFF. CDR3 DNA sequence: TGCAGCGTTGAGAGAGACAAGAACACTGAAGCTTTCTTT. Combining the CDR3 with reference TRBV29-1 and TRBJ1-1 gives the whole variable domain SAVISQKPSRDICQRGTSLTIQCQVDSQVTMMFWYRQQPGQSLTLIATANQGSEATYESGFVIDKFPISRPNLTFSTLTVSNMSPEDSSIYLCSVERDKNTEAFFGQGTRLTVV.

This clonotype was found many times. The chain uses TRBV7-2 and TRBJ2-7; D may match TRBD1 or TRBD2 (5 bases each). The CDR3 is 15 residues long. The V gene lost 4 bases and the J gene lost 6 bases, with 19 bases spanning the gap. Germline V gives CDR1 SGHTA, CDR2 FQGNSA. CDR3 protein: CASSSSGTASGEQYF. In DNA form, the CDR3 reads TGTGCCAGCAGCTCTTCCGGGACGGCTTCGGGCGAGCAGTACTTC.

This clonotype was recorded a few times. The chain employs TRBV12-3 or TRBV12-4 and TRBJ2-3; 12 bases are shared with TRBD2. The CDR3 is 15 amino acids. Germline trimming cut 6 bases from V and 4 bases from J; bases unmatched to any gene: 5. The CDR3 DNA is TGTGCCAGCAGGCTACTAGCGGGGGGCCCAGATACGCAGTATTTT. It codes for CASRLLAGGPDTQYF.

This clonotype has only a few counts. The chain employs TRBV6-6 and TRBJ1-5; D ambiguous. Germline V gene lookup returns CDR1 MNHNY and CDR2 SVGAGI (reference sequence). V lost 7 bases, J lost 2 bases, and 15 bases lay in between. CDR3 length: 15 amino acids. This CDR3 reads CASTRASGGNQPQHF. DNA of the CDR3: TGTGCCAGCACCCGGGCCAGCGGGGGCAATCAGCCCCAGCATTTT.

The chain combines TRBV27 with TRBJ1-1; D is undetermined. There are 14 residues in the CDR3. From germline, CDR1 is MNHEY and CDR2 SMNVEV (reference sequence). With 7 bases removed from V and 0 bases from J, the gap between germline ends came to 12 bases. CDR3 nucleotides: TGTGCCAGCACCACGTTGGGGATGAACACTGAAGCTTTCTTT. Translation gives CASTTLGMNTEAFF.

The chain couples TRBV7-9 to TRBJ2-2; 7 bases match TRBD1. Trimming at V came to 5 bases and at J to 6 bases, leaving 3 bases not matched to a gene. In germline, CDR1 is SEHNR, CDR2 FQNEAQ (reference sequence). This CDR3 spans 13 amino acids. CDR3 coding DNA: TGTGCCAGCAGCCCCGACAGGGCCGGGGAGCTGTTTTTT. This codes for CASSPDRAGELFF.

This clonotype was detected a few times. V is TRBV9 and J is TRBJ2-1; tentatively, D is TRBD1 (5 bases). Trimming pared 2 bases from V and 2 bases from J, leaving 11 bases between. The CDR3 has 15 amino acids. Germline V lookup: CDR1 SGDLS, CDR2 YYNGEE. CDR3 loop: CASSVGRLTYNEQFF. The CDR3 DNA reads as TGTGCCAGCAGCGTGGGGCGCCTTACCTACAATGAGCAGTTCTTC. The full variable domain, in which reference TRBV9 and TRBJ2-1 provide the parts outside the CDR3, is DSGVTQTPKHLITATGQRVTLRCSPRSGDLSVYWYQQSLDQGLQFLIQYYNGEERAKGNILERFSAQQFPDLHSELNLSSLELGDSALYFCASSVGRLTYNEQFFGPGTRLTVL.

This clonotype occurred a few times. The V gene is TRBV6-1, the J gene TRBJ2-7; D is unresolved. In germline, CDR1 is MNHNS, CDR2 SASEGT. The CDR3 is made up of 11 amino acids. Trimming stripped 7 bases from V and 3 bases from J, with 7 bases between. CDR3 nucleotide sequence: TGTGCCAGCACCTCCCTCTACGAGCAGTACTTC. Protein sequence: CASTSLYEQYF.

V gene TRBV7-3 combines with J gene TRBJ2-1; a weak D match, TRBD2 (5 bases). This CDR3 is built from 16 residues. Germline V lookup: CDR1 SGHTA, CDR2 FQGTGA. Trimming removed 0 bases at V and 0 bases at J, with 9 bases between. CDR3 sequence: CASSLTLSGSYNEQFF. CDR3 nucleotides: TGTGCCAGCAGCTTAACTCTAAGCGGCTCCTACAATGAGCAGTTCTTC.

The CDR3 nucleotides are TGTGCCAGCAGCCCCTTCAGAGAGCAGTTCTTC. This gives the protein CASSPFREQFF. The chain links TRBV7-9 to TRBJ2-1; D gene ambiguous. In germline, CDR1 is SEHNR, CDR2 FQNEAQ (reference sequence). The CDR3 runs to 11 residues. V was cut by 5 bases and J by 10 bases, with 9 bases left in between.

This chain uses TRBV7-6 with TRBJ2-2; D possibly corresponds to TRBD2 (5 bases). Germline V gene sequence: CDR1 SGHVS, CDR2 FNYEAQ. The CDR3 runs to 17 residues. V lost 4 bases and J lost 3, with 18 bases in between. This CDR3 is CASSSDEGRRYTGELFF. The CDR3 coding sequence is TGTGCCAGCAGCTCTGACGAGGGCAGGAGATACACCGGGGAGCTGTTTTTT.

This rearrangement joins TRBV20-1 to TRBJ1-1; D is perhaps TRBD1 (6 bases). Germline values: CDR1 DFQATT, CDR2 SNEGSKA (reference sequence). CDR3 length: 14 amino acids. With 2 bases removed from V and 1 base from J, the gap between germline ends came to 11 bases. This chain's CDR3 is CSARQNRENTEAFF. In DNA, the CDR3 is TGCAGTGCTAGACAAAACAGGGAGAACACTGAAGCTTTCTTT.

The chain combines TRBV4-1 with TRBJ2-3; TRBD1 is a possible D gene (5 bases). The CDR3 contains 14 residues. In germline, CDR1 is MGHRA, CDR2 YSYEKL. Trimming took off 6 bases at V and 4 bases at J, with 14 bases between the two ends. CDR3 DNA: TGCGCCAGCAGACCAGGGATCCGGGCAGATACGCAGTATTTT. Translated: CASRPGIRADTQYF.

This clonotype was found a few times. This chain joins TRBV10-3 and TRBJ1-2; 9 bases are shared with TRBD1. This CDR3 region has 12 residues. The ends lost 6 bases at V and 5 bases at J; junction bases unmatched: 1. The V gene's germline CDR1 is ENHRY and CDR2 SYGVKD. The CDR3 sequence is CAISGTGYGYTF. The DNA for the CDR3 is TGTGCCATCAGCGGGACAGGGTATGGCTACACCTTC.

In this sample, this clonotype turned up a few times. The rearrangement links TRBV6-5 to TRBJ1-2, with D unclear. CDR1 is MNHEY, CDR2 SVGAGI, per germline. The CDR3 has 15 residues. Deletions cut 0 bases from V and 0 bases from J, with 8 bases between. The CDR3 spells CASSYSRRTNYGYTF. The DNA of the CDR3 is TGTGCCAGCAGTTACTCGCGAAGAACTAACTATGGCTACACCTTC.

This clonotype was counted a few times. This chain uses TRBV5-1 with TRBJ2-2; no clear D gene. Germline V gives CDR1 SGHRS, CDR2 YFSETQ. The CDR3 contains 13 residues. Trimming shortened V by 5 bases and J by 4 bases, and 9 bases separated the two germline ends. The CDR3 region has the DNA TGCGCCAGCAGGGTATTATTCACCGGGGAGCTGTTTTTT. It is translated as CASRVLFTGELFF. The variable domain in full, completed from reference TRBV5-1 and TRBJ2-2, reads KAGVTQTPRYLIKTRGQQVTLSCSPISGHRSVSWYQQTPGQGLQFLFEYFSETQRNKGNFPGRFSGRQFSNSRSEMNVSTLELGDSALYLCASRVLFTGELFFGEGSRLTVL.

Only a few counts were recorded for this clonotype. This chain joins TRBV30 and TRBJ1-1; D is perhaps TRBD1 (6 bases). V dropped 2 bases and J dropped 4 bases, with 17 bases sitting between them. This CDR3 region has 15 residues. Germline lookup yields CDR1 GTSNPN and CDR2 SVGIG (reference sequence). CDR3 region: CAWSPQGWYGTEAFF. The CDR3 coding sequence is TGTGCCTGGAGTCCCCAGGGGTGGTATGGCACTGAAGCTTTCTTT.

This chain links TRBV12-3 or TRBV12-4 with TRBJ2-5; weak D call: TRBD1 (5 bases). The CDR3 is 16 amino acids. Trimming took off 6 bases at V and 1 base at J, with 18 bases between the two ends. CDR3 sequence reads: CASSRPGLSGQETQYF. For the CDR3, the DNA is TGTGCCAGCAGCCGCCCAGGGCTCAGTGGCCAAGAGACCCAGTACTTC.

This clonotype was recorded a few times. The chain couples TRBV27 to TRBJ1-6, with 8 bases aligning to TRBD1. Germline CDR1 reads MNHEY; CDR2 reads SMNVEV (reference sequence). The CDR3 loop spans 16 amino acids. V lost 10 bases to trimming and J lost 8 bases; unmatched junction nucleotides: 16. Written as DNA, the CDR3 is TGTGCCACCCGACTACGAGGACAGGGAGATGATTCACCCCTCCACTTT. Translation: CATRLRGQGDDSPLHF.

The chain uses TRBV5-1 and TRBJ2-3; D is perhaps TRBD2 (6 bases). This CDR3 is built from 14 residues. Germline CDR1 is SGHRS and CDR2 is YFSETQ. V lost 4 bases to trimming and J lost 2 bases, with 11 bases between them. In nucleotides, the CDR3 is TGCGCCAGCAGCGGGAGGACCTTCACAGATACGCAGTATTTT. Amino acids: CASSGRTFTDTQYF.

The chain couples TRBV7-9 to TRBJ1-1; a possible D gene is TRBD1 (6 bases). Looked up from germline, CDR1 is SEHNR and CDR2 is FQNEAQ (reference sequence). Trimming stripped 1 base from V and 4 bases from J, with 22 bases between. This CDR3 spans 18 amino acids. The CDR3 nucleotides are TGTGCCAGCAGCTTAGGTAGATTCGACAGGAAGGGGGGCACTGAAGCTTTCTTT. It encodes CASSLGRFDRKGGTEAFF.

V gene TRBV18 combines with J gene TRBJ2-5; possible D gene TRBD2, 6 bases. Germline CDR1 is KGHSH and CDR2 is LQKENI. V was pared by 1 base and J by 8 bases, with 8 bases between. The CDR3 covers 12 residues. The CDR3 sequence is CASSPRGKTQYF. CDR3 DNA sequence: TGTGCCAGCTCACCACGCGGGAAAACCCAGTACTTC.

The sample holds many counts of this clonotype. CDR3 sequence reads: CASSLAGTRNYEQYF. The CDR3 DNA sequence: TGTGCCAGCAGTTTAGCGGGGACTAGGAACTACGAGCAGTACTTC. The chain carries TRBV12-3 or TRBV12-4 and TRBJ2-7; TRBD2 matches at 8 bases. This CDR3 is 15 amino acids long. The ends lost 0 bases at V and 3 bases at J; junction bases unmatched: 4.

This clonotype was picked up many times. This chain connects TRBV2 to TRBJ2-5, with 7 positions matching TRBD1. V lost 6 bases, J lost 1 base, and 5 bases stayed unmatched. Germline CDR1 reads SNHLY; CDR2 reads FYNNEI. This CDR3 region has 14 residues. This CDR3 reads CASRVQGIQETQYF. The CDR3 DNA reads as TGTGCCAGCAGGGTACAGGGGATCCAAGAGACCCAGTACTTC.